This T cell receptor (beta chain) was documented in a study of OX40 agonist ivuxolimab in advanced cancers. On this clone itself: Its antigen is currently unknown.

The table came from immunoSEQ multiplex PCR; TCRdb's copy has only in-frame clones and leaves some out. Of roughly 34,000 clones listed, roughly 80% are singletons. V was cut by 2 bases and J by 9 bases, with 5 bases left in between. Germline-derived CDR1 and CDR2 are SGHTA and FQGTGA. The CDR3 sequence is 11 residues long. The study, taken as a whole, reports: CD4+ and CD8+ T cells in blood underwent clonal expansion by week 6 at 0.1 to 3.0 mg/kg. Normalized T-cell clonal expansion was also low in some nonresponders.

If patients had autoimmune disease history or systemic immunosuppression, they were excluded. On cycle 4 day 1 and cycle 7 day 1, as well as at baseline, blood was sampled. Sequences were derived from CD4+ or CD8+ T cells sorted from blood, sampled in a trial of the OX40 agonist ivuxolimab. This chain joins TRBV7-3 and TRBJ2-1; a possible D gene is TRBD2 (5 bases). The receptor's source is an adult with an advanced solid tumor such as melanoma, head and neck, liver or kidney cancer. CDR3 in amino acids: CASSLGGEQFF. CDR3 bases: TGTGCCAGCAGCTTAGGAGGTGAGCAGTTCTTC.